This T cell receptor (beta chain) was documented in a study of T-cell reconstitution after alpha-beta-depleted transplantation in children. Germline V gene lookup returns CDR1 SQVTM and CDR2 ANQGSEA. V was trimmed by 3 bases and J by 2 bases, leaving 10 bases between them. The CDR3 extends over 13 amino acids. Unique molecular identifiers were used to barcode this TCRbeta library. TCRdb itself ran the PCR reads through MiXCR, one entry per CDR3 protein. The data contain hundreds of thousands of distinct CDR3 sequences, around 9.5% of them singletons. This clonotype was counted a few times. The sequence was collected from a human donor who donated a stem cell graft to a child with acute lymphoblastic leukemia. Sequenced material: PBMCs from the stem cell graft donor, taken from the stem cell graft. V usage is TRBV29-1 and J usage is TRBJ1-2; no clear D. The CDR3 DNA sequence: TGCAGCGTTGACCCCATGACCAACTATGGCTACACCTTC. Protein product: CSVDPMTNYGYTF. The full variable domain, its missing parts supplied by reference TRBV29-1 and TRBJ1-2, is SAVISQKPSRDICQRGTSLTIQCQVDSQVTMMFWYRQQPGQSLTLIATANQGSEATYESGFVIDKFPISRPNLTFSTLTVSNMSPEDSSIYLCSVDPMTNYGYTFGSGTRLTVV.